This is a list of T cell receptor beta chains from one sample in a study of Graves' ophthalmopathy and Graves' hyperthyroidism. Using its own MiXCR run on the multiplex PCR reads, TCRdb lists one record per CDR3 protein. The sample carries 500,000 to 800,000 distinct CDR3 sequences, over 40% recorded once. The sequencing sample was made of peripheral blood. Receptor source: an adult man with Graves' ophthalmopathy. Each CDR3 is given with its conserved first and last residue. Each record gives: clone size, V gene, J gene, D gene, CDR3 DNA, CDR3 protein. D genes are given only for firm matches. Clone sizes are given selectively: once, few, many, or a class where the clone is expanded.

>few|TRBV30|TRBJ1-2|-
TGTGCCTGGAGTACCGGGGGCCACTATGGCTACACCTTC
CAWSTGGHYGYTF
>-|TRBV19|TRBJ1-1|-
TGTGCCAGTAGTCCTCGCAGGGGAAGAGGGAACACTGAAGCTTTCTTT
CASSPRRGRGNTEAFF
>few|TRBV9|TRBJ1-2|-
TGTGCCAGCAGCGTTAGGGAGAGGGTAGGCAACTATGGCTACACCTTC
CASSVRERVGNYGYTF
>many|TRBV4-1|TRBJ1-6|-
TGCGCCAGCAGCCAAGAACCGCGTAATTCACCCCTCCACTTT
CASSQEPRNSPLHF
>many|TRBV10-3|TRBJ2-5|-
TGTGCCATCAGTGAGATGAAAGGGACCGAGACCCAGTACTTC
CAISEMKGTETQYF
>-|TRBV25-1|TRBJ1-4|TRBD1
TGTGCCAGCAGTGAACGGGGGACAGGAATCGGTCGACTGTTTTTT
CASSERGTGIGRLFF
>-|TRBV7-2|TRBJ1-4|-
TGTGCCAGCAGCCTGAAGTCAGGGGCTAGCCCCCAAAAACTGTTTTTT
CASSLKSGASPQKLFF
>few|TRBV4-1|TRBJ2-7|-
TGCGCCAGCAGAGTAGTGGACAGATCCTACGAGCAGTACTTC
CASRVVDRSYEQYF
>-|TRBV5-1|TRBJ2-5|TRBD2
TGCGCCAGCAGCTCAGGGACTACCCACTCGGAGACCCAGTACTTC
CASSSGTTHSETQYF
>-|TRBV10-3|TRBJ1-1|-
TGTGCCAGCAGTTCCGTCGACAGAACCGGTGAAGCTTTCTTT
CASSSVDRTGEAFF
>-|TRBV29-1|TRBJ1-1|-
TGCAGCGTTCTTCGAGGCAGGGGCACTGAAGCTTTCTTT
CSVLRGRGTEAFF
>few|TRBV11-3|TRBJ1-3|-
TGTGCCAGCAGCTTAACTGATGGAAACACCATATATTTT
CASSLTDGNTIYF
>-|TRBV6-5|TRBJ2-5|-
TGTGCCAGCAGGCGTCAGGGGGGTCAAGAGACCCAGTACTTC
CASRRQGGQETQYF
>-|TRBV5-1|TRBJ2-3|-
TGCGCCAGCAGGAGCGGAGCCAGCACAGATACGCAGTATTTT
CASRSGASTDTQYF
>-|TRBV20-1|TRBJ1-5|-
TGCAGTGCTAGAACCTCTGTAGGGCGGATAAATACCAGCAATCAGCCCCAGCATTTT
CSARTSVGRINTSNQPQHF
>many|TRBV10-3|TRBJ2-7|TRBD1
TGTGCCATCAGTGGACCGGGACAGGGGGTCACGTACGAGCAGTACTTC
CAISGPGQGVTYEQYF
>many|TRBV12-3/TRBV12-4|TRBJ2-6|-
TGTGCCAGCAGGGCTAGTTGGGGGGCCAACGTCCTGACTTTC
CASRASWGANVLTF
>-|TRBV15|TRBJ1-5|TRBD1
TGTGCCACCAGCAGCCCCGGGACAGGGGTTAGCAATCAGCCCCAGCATTTT
CATSSPGTGVSNQPQHF
>few|TRBV19|TRBJ2-2|-
TGTGCCAGTAGTTTGTCGGGCCGGGGGTTTGAAACCGGGGAGCTGTTTTTT
CASSLSGRGFETGELFF
>many|TRBV2|TRBJ2-7|-
TGTGCCAGCGGGGGCCAGGCAGCAATTACTTCTGAGCAGTACTTC
CASGGQAAITSEQYF
>many|TRBV20-1|TRBJ2-7|-
TGCAGTGCAACACTGTACGAAGTCGAGCAGTACTTC
CSATLYEVEQYF
>-|TRBV7-6|TRBJ2-2|TRBD2
TGTGCCAGCAAACTAGCGGGAGTTTCCGGGGAGCTGTTTTTT
CASKLAGVSGELFF
>-|TRBV29-1|TRBJ1-1|-
TGCAGCGGCCGAAGGGCAGTAAACACTGAAGCTTTCTTT
CSGRRAVNTEAFF
>-|TRBV10-3|TRBJ1-2|-
TGTGCCACCAGCAGCCCCGTTGCCGCGGGGGGCTACACCTTC
CATSSPVAAGGYTF
>-|TRBV5-1|TRBJ2-5|-
TGCGCCAGCAGTAGTGGCAGGGTCGGGGAGACCCAGTACTTC
CASSSGRVGETQYF
>many|TRBV4-3|TRBJ1-6|-
TGCGCCAGCAGCCAAGGCCCGGCGCCCCTCCACTTT
CASSQGPAPLHF
>-|TRBV19|TRBJ2-7|-
TGTGCCAGCTGGACCGGGGACCCCTACGAGCAGTACTTC
CASWTGDPYEQYF
>-|TRBV2|TRBJ1-2|TRBD1
TGTGCCAGCAGTGCGGACGGGACAGGGGTGGGGTACGGCTACACCTTC
CASSADGTGVGYGYTF
>many|TRBV7-9|TRBJ1-2|TRBD1
TGTGCCAGCAGGCTGGGACAGGCGCTTTCCTCTGGCTACACCTTC
CASRLGQALSSGYTF
>many|TRBV15|TRBJ2-7|TRBD1
TGTGCCACCAGCCCCCGACAGGGTTTGGGCGAGCAGTACTTC
CATSPRQGLGEQYF
>few|TRBV30|TRBJ2-5|-
TGTGCCTGGGCCCACCTGGTGGGTGAGGGGGAGACCCAGTACTTC
CAWAHLVGEGETQYF
>few|TRBV20-1|TRBJ1-3|TRBD1
TGCAGTGCTCACAGGGGGAACACCATATATTTT
CSAHRGNTIYF
>many|TRBV19|TRBJ2-5|-
TGTGCCAGTAGCCCGACAGGGAGGGGAGAGACCCAGTACTTC
CASSPTGRGETQYF